The present T cell receptor (beta chain) was sequenced within a study of Ad26.COV2.S vaccination and SARS-CoV-2 variants. The wider study: Ad26.COV2.S shots went into the muscle once or twice, 56 days apart. Study-wide results and limits: Measurement of non-spike TCR breadth gave similar results in vaccine and placebo recipients.

The repertoire was sequenced with immunoSEQ multiplex PCR; TCRdb's copy has only in-frame clones and lacks some. Of about 460,000 clones listed, approximately 90% are singletons. Treatment described: about 20 received Ad26.COV2.S at low or high dose, single or two shots; about 5 received placebo; per-sample allocation not given. Samples analyzed were those drawn on day 63 after the first vaccine or placebo injection. In this sample, this clone turned up a few times. Its antigen remains unidentified. This sample also contains other DNA sequences that code for the same CDR3. Per the germline V gene, CDR1 is KGHSH and CDR2 is LQKENI. The length of the CDR3 is 13 residues. Trimming at V came to 3 bases and at J to 5 bases, leaving 1 base not matched to a gene.

V is TRBV18 and J is TRBJ2-5, with 9 bases that match TRBD1. This sample comprised peripheral blood, obtained in a trial of Ad26.COV2.S vaccine versus placebo. The receptor comes from a person aged 18-65 years who received the Ad26.COV2.S COVID-19 vaccine or a placebo. CDR3 in amino acids: CASSPGQGETQYF. DNA of the CDR3: TGTGCCAGCTCACCCGGACAGGGGGAGACCCAGTACTTC.